This T cell receptor beta chain was sequenced for a study of blood T cells in healthy people across ages. Study-wide findings and caveats: Strong correlation existed between TCR beta diversity and naive T cell percentage.

The authors ran a second PCR of roughly 6 to 12 cycles using a sample-barcoded 5' primer and a J-beta primer mix. Through a template-switch adaptor with 12 random nucleotides, each cDNA molecule received a tag. In TCRdb, the 5' RACE reads were re-called with MiXCR into one record per CDR3 protein. The table has about a million distinct CDR3 sequences, roughly 50% seen once. Investigators took 9.5 to 10 milliliters of peripheral blood from every donor. Total RNA amounts of at least 6 micrograms were extracted per sample. The V gene lost 6 bases and the J gene lost 3 bases, with 11 bases spanning the gap. The V gene's germline CDR1 is DFQATT and CDR2 SNEGSKA (reference sequence). The CDR3 is 12 residues long. There are a few counts of this clonotype. Its antigen is unidentified.

Sequencing input: blood. The receptor comes from a man younger than 45 in good health. The chain uses TRBV20-1 and TRBJ1-2; TRBD1 might be the D (5 bases). This CDR3 reads CSAVGPDYGYTF. CDR3 nucleotide sequence: TGCAGTGCGGTGGGGCCGGACTATGGCTACACCTTC.